These T cell receptor beta chains were read from a single sample in a study of T cell repertoires in cytomegalovirus infection. TCRdb called the reads again in MiXCR, with one record for every CDR3 protein. The table has approximately 500,000 distinct CDR3 sequences, about 10% seen once. Sequences were obtained from PBMCs. The source is a human donor in good health (CMV status not recorded). Some clones in this sample may be carry-over from other donors' samples. Each CDR3 is given with its conserved first and last residue. D genes are given only for firm matches. The listing skips clone size in some rows; elsewhere it reads once, few, many or a size class.

CDR3 length	V gene	D gene	clone size	J gene	CDR3 DNA	CDR3 protein
14	TRBV12-3/TRBV12-4	TRBD1	many	TRBJ2-1	TGTGCCAGCAGGGACAGACAGGGGATGAATGAGCAGTTCTTC	CASRDRQGMNEQFF
13	TRBV19	.	many	TRBJ2-1	TGTGCCAGTAACAATAAGGTCGACGGTGAGCAGTTCTTC	CASNNKVDGEQFF
14	TRBV18	TRBD1	many	TRBJ1-1	TGTGCCAGCAGCCCTGGACAGGGAGGGACTGAAGCTTTCTTT	CASSPGQGGTEAFF
16	TRBV6-5	.	many	TRBJ1-2	TGTGCCAGCAGACCCTCCTCGGGGGCTGTATACTATGGCTACACCTTC	CASRPSSGAVYYGYTF
13	TRBV30	.	once	TRBJ2-3	TGTGCCTGGAGCTTGACCGGGACCCCTAGGCAGTATTTT	CAWSLTGTPRQYF
14	TRBV11-2	.	many	TRBJ2-1	TGTGCCAGCAGCTTAGTCGACAGGACGGGCAAGATGCTCTTC	CASSLVDRTGKMLF
16	TRBV18	.	few	TRBJ1-4	TGTGCCAGCTCACCGGAGGCAGGAACAACTAATGAAAAACTGTTTTTT	CASSPEAGTTNEKLFF
13	TRBV28	.	.	TRBJ2-1	TGTGCCAGCAGTTCCCCCGGTAGGTCAACCGCAAGGTTC	CASSSPGRSTARF
17	TRBV6-5	TRBD1	.	TRBJ1-2	TGTGCCAGCAGTTACTCCGGGACAGGGGGCGGGATAAGTGGCTACACCTTC	CASSYSGTGGGISGYTF
16	TRBV24-1	.	.	TRBJ2-1	TGTGCCACCGCCATGGCGGCCAGGAGCTCCTACAATGAGCAGTTCTTC	CATAMAARSSYNEQFF
14	TRBV2	.	.	TRBJ2-3	TGTGCCAGCAGCAGGGCTCTTAACACAGATACGCAGTATTTT	CASSRALNTDTQYF
17	TRBV6-2/TRBV6-3	TRBD1	few	TRBJ1-1	TGTGCCAGCAGTCATGAAGGGACAGGGAGGTTTGAAACTGAAGCTTTCTTT	CASSHEGTGRFETEAFF
12	TRBV6-2/TRBV6-3	.	many	TRBJ2-1	TGTGCCAGCAGTTACCCCCATACCAAGCAGTTCTTC	CASSYPHTKQFF
16	TRBV5-1	.	many	TRBJ2-1	TGCGCCAGCAGCTTGGCCGCGGCTTCCGGGGCCGGGGTGCAGTTCTTC	CASSLAAASGAGVQFF
18	TRBV12-3/TRBV12-4	.	many	TRBJ2-2	TGTGCCAGCAGTTTAATAATACGGGGCAGGGTGGACACCGGGGAGCTGTTTTTT	CASSLIIRGRVDTGELFF
15	TRBV6-1	TRBD1	few	TRBJ2-5	TGTGCCAGCAGAGTCAGGACAGGGGGCGGAGAGACCCAGTACTTC	CASRVRTGGGETQYF
14	TRBV11-2	TRBD1	.	TRBJ1-1	TGTGCCAGCAGCTTACAGGGGGGGGGGTCCGAAGCTTTCTTT	CASSLQGGGSEAFF
13	TRBV29-1	.	few	TRBJ2-1	TGCAGCGTGAGCAGGGGTTCCTACAATGAGCAGTTCTTC	CSVSRGSYNEQFF
10	TRBV28	.	many	TRBJ2-5	TGTGCCAGCAGCAGGGGCGGCCCGTACTTC	CASSRGGPYF
15	TRBV7-3	.	many	TRBJ2-2	TGTGCCAGCAGCCAGGGCGATTCGAACACCGGGGAGCTGTTTTTT	CASSQGDSNTGELFF
16	TRBV5-4	TRBD1	.	TRBJ2-2	TGTGCCAGCAGCTTGTACAGGGGGCGCGGCACCGGGGAGCTGTTTTTT	CASSLYRGRGTGELFF
14	TRBV20-1	.	few	TRBJ2-5	TGCAGTGCTCATAGGACCCCGTCGGAGGAGACCCAGTACTTC	CSAHRTPSEETQYF
14	TRBV20-1	.	.	TRBJ1-6	TGCAGTGCTACTGCCGGGACCGCGGATTCACCCCTCCACTTT	CSATAGTADSPLHF
15	TRBV20-1	TRBD1	.	TRBJ1-2	TGCAGTGCTAGCGTGTCCAGGGGGGATAACTATGGCTACACCTTC	CSASVSRGDNYGYTF
16	TRBV7-2	TRBD2	many	TRBJ2-7	TGTGCCAGCAGCCCAATAGCGGGGGGGGGTACCTACGAGCAGTACTTC	CASSPIAGGGTYEQYF
14	TRBV6-5	.	.	TRBJ2-1	TGTGCCAGCAGTCGACAGCGCTCCTACAATGAGCAGTTCTTC	CASSRQRSYNEQFF
15	TRBV10-3	.	many	TRBJ2-3	TGTGCCATCTCGCTAGACTACCAATCCGCAGATACGCAGTATTTT	CAISLDYQSADTQYF
16	TRBV7-2	.	many	TRBJ2-3	TGTGCCAGCAGCCCGTCCATCGGCCTACGCACAGATACGCAGTATTTT	CASSPSIGLRTDTQYF
15	TRBV12-3/TRBV12-4	.	many	TRBJ1-2	TGTGCCAGCAGCTGGCGGGGAGGCCCAAAATATGGCTACACCTTC	CASSWRGGPKYGYTF
15	TRBV18	.	.	TRBJ1-1	TGTGCCAGCTCACCACCGATGAGAGAAAGCACTGAAGCTTTCTTT	CASSPPMRESTEAFF
15	TRBV9	.	many	TRBJ1-6	TGTGCCAGCAGCGTTGGAGGTATGGTGAATTCACCCCTCCACTTT	CASSVGGMVNSPLHF
13	TRBV5-5	.	many	TRBJ1-2	TGTGCCAGGCGGCAGCCACTCAACTATGGCTACACCTTC	CARRQPLNYGYTF
17	TRBV6-6	TRBD1	few	TRBJ1-5	TGTGCCAGCAGTGCCTTGACAGGGGCCTATAGCAATCAGCCCCAGCATTTT	CASSALTGAYSNQPQHF
14	TRBV7-9	TRBD1	few	TRBJ1-4	TGTGCCAGCAGCTTGGGGACAGGGGGCGAAAAACTGTTTTTT	CASSLGTGGEKLFF
17	TRBV3-1	TRBD2	.	TRBJ2-7	TGTGCCAGCAGCCAAGAAAGGGTGGCTAGCGGGAGCTACGAGCAGTACTTC	CASSQERVASGSYEQYF
13	TRBV20-1	.	.	TRBJ2-2	TGCAGTGCTGCTCTGAGGGGAACCGGGGTGCTGTTTTTT	CSAALRGTGVLFF
14	TRBV3-1	.	.	TRBJ1-2	TGTGCCAGCAGCCAAGGTAACAGTCCTGGTGGCTACACCTTC	CASSQGNSPGGYTF
16	TRBV27	.	.	TRBJ1-1	TGTGCCAGCAGTTTAAGATCCCCGGGGACGAACACTGAAGCTTTCTTT	CASSLRSPGTNTEAFF
12	TRBV3-1	.	few	TRBJ2-1	TGTGCCAGCAGCCTCGAGGGAAGGGGGCAGTTCTTC	CASSLEGRGQFF
15	TRBV7-2	.	many	TRBJ2-2	TGTGCCAGCAGCTTAGATGCGGGACGGTCCGGGGAGCTGTTTTTT	CASSLDAGRSGELFF
15	TRBV6-5	TRBD2	many	TRBJ2-3	TGTGCCAGCAGTTGGTCTAGCGGGGGCACAGATACGCAGTATTTT	CASSWSSGGTDTQYF
15	TRBV7-9	TRBD1	many	TRBJ1-1	TGTGCCAGCAGCTTCCCCGGGACAGAGAGCACTGAAGCTTTCTTT	CASSFPGTESTEAFF
15	TRBV6-2/TRBV6-3	TRBD2	many	TRBJ2-5	TGTGCCAGCAGTTACTCCAGCGGGGATCAAGAGACCCAGTACTTC	CASSYSSGDQETQYF
18	TRBV5-5	TRBD2	.	TRBJ2-1	TGTGCCAGCAGCAGAGGGACTAGCGGGAGAGGCTCCTACAATGAGCAGTTCTTC	CASSRGTSGRGSYNEQFF
17	TRBV28	TRBD2	many	TRBJ2-1	TGTGCCAGCAGTTTGTCCTCAATAGCGGGAAGAAACAATGAGCAGTTCTTC	CASSLSSIAGRNNEQFF
13	TRBV3-1	.	few	TRBJ2-1	TGTGCCAGCAGCCCCTCCACTGGAAATGAGCAGTTCTTC	CASSPSTGNEQFF
14	TRBV2	.	many	TRBJ2-5	TGTGCCAGCAGTGAAGTGGGCAGATCAGAGACCCAGTACTTC	CASSEVGRSETQYF
14	TRBV20-1	TRBD2	.	TRBJ2-2	TGCAGTGCTAGAGGAGGGGGACTAGCGGAGGAGCTGTTTTTT	CSARGGGLAEELFF
14	TRBV12-3/TRBV12-4	TRBD2	few	TRBJ2-7	TGTGCCAGCAGTAAAACCGGGACTAGCTACGAGCAGTACTTC	CASSKTGTSYEQYF
17	TRBV29-1	TRBD2	many	TRBJ2-1	TGCAGCGTTGAAGGAGCTAGCGGGAGGCCCTCCTACAATGAGCAGTTCTTC	CSVEGASGRPSYNEQFF
13	TRBV7-4	.	few	TRBJ1-2	TGTGCCAGCAGCTTAGACAGGGCAAATGGCTACACCTTC	CASSLDRANGYTF
16	TRBV6-1	.	many	TRBJ2-3	TGTGCCAGCAGTTACAGCGGGTTGACTAGCACAGATACGCAGTATTTT	CASSYSGLTSTDTQYF
15	TRBV6-5	.	many	TRBJ1-2	TGTGCCAGCAGTTACTCGTCCAGGGCGTACTATGGCTACACCTTC	CASSYSSRAYYGYTF
13	TRBV11-2	.	few	TRBJ2-7	TGTGCCAGCAGCCTGGCTTCTGCCTACGAGCAGTACTTC	CASSLASAYEQYF
14	TRBV7-6	.	many	TRBJ1-1	TGTGCCAGCAGCCCCAGGGAGGGCTTGACTGAAGCTTTCTTT	CASSPREGLTEAFF
14	TRBV28	TRBD1	many	TRBJ2-7	TGTGCCAGCAGTGGGACAGGGCTGACCTACGAGCAGTACTTC	CASSGTGLTYEQYF
15	TRBV30	TRBD1	.	TRBJ1-6	TGTGCCTGGAGTGTCCGGGACAGGACTAATTCACCCCTCCACTTT	CAWSVRDRTNSPLHF